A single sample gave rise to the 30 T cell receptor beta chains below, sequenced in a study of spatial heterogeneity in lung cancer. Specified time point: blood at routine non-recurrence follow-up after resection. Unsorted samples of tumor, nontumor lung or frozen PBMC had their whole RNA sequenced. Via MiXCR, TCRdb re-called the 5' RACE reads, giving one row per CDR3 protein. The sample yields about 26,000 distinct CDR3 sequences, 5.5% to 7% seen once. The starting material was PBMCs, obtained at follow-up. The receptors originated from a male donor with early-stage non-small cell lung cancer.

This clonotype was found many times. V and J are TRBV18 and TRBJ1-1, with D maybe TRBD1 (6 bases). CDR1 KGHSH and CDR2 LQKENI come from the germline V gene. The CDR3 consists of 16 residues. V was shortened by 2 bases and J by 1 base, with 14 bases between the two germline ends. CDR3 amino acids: CASSPLTGYENTEAFF. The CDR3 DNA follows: TGTGCCAGCTCACCATTGACAGGATACGAGAACACTGAAGCTTTCTTT.

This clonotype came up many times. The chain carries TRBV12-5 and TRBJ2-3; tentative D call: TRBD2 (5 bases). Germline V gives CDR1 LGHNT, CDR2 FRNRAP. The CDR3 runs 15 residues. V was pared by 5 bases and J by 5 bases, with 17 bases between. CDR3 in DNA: TGTGCTAGTGGTCCCCTCCGAGGGCCTGAAGATACGCAGTATTTT. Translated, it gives CASGPLRGPEDTQYF.

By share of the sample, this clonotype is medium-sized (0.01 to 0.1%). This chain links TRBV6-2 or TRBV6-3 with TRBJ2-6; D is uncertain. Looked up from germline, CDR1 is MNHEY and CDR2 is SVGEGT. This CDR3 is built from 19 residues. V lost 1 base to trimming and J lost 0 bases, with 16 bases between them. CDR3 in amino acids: CASSYFRSSPLSGANVLTF. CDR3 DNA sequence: TGTGCCAGCAGTTACTTTCGCAGCTCACCCCTCTCTGGGGCCAACGTCCTGACTTTC.

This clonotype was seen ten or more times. In nucleotides, the CDR3 is TGTGCCAGCCGGCGAGTTGATGCAGATACGCAGTATTTT. It yields the protein CASRRVDADTQYF. The V and J genes are TRBV27 and TRBJ2-3; unclear D gene. The germline V gene encodes CDR1 MNHEY and CDR2 SMNVEV (reference sequence). Trimming removed 8 bases from V and 4 bases from J, with 13 bases in between. The CDR3 runs 13 residues.

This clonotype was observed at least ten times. In DNA, the CDR3 is TGTGCCATCAGTGCTAGACAGGGTTTGAACACTGAAGCTTTCTTT. This codes for CAISARQGLNTEAFF. The chain combines TRBV10-3 with TRBJ1-1; 7 positions match TRBD1. Losses at the gene ends were 4 bases for V and 0 bases for J; bases not matched to a gene: 5. The CDR3 length is 15 residues. Germline V gene lookup returns CDR1 ENHRY and CDR2 SYGVKD.

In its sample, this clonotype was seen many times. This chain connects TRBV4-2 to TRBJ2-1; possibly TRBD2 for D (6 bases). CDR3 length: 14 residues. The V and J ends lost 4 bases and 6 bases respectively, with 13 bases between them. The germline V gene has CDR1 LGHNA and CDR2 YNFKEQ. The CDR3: CASSRPSGGNEQFF. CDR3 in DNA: TGTGCCAGCAGCCGACCTTCCGGGGGCAATGAGCAGTTCTTC.

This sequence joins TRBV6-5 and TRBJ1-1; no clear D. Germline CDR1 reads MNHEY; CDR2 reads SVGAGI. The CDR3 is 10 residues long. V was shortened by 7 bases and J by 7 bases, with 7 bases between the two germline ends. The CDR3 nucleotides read TGTGCCAGCAAGGGCCTTGAAGCTTTCTTT. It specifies CASKGLEAFF.

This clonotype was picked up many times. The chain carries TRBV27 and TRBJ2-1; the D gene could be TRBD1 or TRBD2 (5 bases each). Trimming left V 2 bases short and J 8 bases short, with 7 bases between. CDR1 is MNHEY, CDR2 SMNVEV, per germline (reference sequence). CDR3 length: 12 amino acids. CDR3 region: CASSLRGYEQFF. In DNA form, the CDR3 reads TGTGCCAGCAGTTTACGGGGCTATGAGCAGTTCTTC.

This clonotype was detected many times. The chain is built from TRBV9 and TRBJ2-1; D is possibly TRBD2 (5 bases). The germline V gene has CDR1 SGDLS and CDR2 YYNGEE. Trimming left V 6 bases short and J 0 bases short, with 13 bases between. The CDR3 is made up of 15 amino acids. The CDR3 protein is CASNLGRGSYNEQFF. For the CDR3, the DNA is TGTGCCAGCAACCTGGGGAGAGGCTCCTACAATGAGCAGTTCTTC.

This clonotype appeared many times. The CDR3 DNA reads TGTGCCAGCAGCCGAAATATATGGCTACTCGGGGATGAGCAGTTCTTC. This codes for CASSRNIWLLGDEQFF. The chain carries TRBV14 and TRBJ2-1; D might be TRBD2 (5 bases). CDR1 and CDR2 from the germline V gene are SGHDN and FVKESK. The CDR3 totals 16 residues. V lost 4 bases and J 8 bases, leaving 21 bases between the germline ends.

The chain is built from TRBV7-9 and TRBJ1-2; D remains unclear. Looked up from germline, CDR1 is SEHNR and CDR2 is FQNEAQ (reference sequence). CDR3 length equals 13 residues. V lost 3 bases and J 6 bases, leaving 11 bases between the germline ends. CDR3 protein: CASSLARTDGYTF. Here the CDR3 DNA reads TGTGCCAGCAGCTTGGCACGGACTGATGGCTACACCTTC.

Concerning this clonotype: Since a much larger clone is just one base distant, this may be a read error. CDR3 loop: CASEGLMGEKLFF. CDR3 sequence (DNA): TGTGCCAGCGAGGGTCTTATGGGTGAAAAACTGTTTTTT. This rearrangement joins TRBV19 to TRBJ1-4; unclear D gene. This CDR3 spans 13 amino acids. Germline V gives CDR1 LNHDA, CDR2 SQIVND (reference sequence). V was pared by 9 bases and J by 7 bases, with 15 bases between.

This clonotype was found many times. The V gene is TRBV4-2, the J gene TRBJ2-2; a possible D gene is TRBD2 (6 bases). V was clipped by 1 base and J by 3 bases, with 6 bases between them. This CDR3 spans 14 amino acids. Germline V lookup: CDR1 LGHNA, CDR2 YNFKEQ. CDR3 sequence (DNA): TGTGCCAGCAGCCAAGGACTAGACACCGGGGAGCTGTTTTTT. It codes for CASSQGLDTGELFF.

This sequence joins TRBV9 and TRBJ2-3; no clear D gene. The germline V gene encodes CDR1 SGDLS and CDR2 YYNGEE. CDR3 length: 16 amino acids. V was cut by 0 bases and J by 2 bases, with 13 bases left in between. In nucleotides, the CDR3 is TGTGCCAGCAGCGTAGGGGTAACAGCCTCCACAGATACGCAGTATTTT. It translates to CASSVGVTASTDTQYF.

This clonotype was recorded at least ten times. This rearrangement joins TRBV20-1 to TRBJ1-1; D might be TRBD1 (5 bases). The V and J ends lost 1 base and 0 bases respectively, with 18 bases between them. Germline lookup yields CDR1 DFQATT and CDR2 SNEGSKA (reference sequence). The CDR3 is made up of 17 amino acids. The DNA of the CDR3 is TGCAGTGCTAGAGTCCCGGACATAAGGCGAATGAACACTGAAGCTTTCTTT. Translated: CSARVPDIRRMNTEAFF.

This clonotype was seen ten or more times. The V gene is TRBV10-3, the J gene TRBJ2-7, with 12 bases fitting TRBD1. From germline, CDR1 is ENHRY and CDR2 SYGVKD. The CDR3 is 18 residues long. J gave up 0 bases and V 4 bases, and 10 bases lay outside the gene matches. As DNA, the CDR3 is TGTGCCATCAGTGGTCCGGGACAGGGGGCTCTTAGCTCCTACGAGCAGTACGTC. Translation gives CAISGPGQGALSSYEQYV.

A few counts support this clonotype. The CDR3 nucleotides are TGTGCCAGCAGCTTGGGCAGGGGCCCCGTCGGGCAGCAGTTCTTC. It is translated as CASSLGRGPVGQQFF. The V gene is TRBV7-2, the J gene TRBJ2-1, with D tentatively TRBD1 (6 bases). The germline gives CDR1 SGHTA, CDR2 FQGNSA. CDR3 size: 15 residues. Trimming shortened V by 3 bases and J by 11 bases, and 20 bases separated the two germline ends.

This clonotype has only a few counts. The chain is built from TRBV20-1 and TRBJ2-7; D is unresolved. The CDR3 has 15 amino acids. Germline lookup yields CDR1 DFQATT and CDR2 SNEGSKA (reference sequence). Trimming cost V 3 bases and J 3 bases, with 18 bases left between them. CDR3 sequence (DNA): TGCAGTGCTAGGCCACGGGCAGAACCTTTCTACGAGCAGTACTTC. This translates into CSARPRAEPFYEQYF.

CDR3 region: CAISERVDRSAYEQYF. The CDR3 nucleotides are TGTGCCATCAGTGAGAGAGTGGACAGATCCGCCTACGAGCAGTACTTC. This chain links TRBV10-3 with TRBJ2-7, with a weak D call TRBD1 (6 bases). Germline values: CDR1 ENHRY, CDR2 SYGVKD. This CDR3 spans 16 amino acids. The V and J ends lost 2 bases and 2 bases respectively, with 16 bases between them.

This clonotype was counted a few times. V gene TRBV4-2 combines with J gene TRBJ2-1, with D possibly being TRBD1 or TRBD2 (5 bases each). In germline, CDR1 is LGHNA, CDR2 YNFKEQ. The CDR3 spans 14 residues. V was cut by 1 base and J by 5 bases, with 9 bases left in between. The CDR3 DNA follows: TGTGCCAGCAGCCAAGCGGGACCGAACAATGAGCAGTTCTTC. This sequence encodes CASSQAGPNNEQFF.

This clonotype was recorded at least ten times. CDR3 region: CASSHRADTQYF. In DNA, the CDR3 is TGTGCCAGCAGCCATCGCGCAGATACGCAGTATTTT. The chain combines TRBV6-2 or TRBV6-3 with TRBJ2-3; D is unclear. There are 12 residues in the CDR3. The V end was cut by 6 bases, the J end by 4 bases, with 8 bases between. Per the germline V gene, CDR1 is MNHEY and CDR2 is SVGEGT.

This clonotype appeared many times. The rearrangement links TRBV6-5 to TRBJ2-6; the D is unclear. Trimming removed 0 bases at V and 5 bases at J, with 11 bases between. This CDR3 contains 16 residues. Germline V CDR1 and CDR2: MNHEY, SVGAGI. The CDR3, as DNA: TGTGCCAGCAGTTACTCAATTCGGCCTCGGGCCAACGTCCTGACTTTC. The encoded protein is CASSYSIRPRANVLTF.

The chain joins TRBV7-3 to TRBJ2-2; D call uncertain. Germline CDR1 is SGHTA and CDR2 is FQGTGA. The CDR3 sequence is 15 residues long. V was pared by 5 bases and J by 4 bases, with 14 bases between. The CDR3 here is CASSPTRTLTGELFF. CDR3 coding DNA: TGTGCCAGCAGCCCCACCAGGACCCTCACCGGGGAGCTGTTTTTT.

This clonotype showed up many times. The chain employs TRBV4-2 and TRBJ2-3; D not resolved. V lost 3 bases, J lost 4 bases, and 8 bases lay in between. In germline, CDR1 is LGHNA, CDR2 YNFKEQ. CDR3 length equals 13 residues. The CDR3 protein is CASSHLVADTQYF. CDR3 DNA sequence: TGTGCCAGCAGCCATTTAGTCGCAGATACGCAGTATTTT.

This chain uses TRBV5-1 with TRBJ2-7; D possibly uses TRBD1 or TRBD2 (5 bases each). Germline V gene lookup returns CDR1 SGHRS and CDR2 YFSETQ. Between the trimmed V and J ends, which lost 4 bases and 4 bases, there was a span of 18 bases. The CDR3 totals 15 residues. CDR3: CASSLRDGISYEQYV. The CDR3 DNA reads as TGCGCCAGCAGCCTCCGGGACGGAATTTCATACGAGCAGTACGTC.

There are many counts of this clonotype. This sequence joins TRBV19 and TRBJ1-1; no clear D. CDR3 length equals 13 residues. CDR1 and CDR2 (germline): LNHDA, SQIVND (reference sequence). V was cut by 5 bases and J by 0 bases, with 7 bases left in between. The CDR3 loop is CASSRRLNTEAFF. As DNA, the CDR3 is TGTGCCAGTAGTCGACGGTTGAACACTGAAGCTTTCTTT.

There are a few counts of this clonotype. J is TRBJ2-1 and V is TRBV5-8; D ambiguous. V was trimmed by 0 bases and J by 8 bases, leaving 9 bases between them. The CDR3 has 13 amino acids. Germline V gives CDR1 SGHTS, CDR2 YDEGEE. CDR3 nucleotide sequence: TGTGCCAGCAGCTTGGACCTTAGGGATGAGCAGTTCTTC. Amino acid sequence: CASSLDLRDEQFF. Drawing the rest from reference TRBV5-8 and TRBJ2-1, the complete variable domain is EAGVTQSPTHLIKTRGQQATLRCSPISGHTSVYWYQQALGLGLQFLLWYDEGEERNRGNFPPRFSGRQFPNYSSELNVNALELEDSALYLCASSLDLRDEQFFGPGTRLTVL.

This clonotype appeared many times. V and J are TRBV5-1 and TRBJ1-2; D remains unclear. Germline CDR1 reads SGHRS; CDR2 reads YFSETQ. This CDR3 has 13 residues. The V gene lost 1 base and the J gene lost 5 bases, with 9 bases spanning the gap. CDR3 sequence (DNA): TGCGCCAGCAGCTTGCTCGCTGATTATGGCTACACCTTC. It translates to CASSLLADYGYTF.

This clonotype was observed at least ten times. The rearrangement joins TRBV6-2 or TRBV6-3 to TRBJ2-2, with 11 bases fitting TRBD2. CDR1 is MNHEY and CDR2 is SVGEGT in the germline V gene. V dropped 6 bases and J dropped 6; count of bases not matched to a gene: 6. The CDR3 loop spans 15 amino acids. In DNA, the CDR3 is TGTGCCAGCAGCTTTACTAGCGGGAGATCCGGGGAGCTGTTTTTT. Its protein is CASSFTSGRSGELFF.

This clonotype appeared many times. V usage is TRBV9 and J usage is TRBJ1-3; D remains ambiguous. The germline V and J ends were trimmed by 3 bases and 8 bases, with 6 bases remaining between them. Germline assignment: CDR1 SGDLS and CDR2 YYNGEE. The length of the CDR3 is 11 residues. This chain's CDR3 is CASSAVDTIYF. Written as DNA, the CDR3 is TGTGCCAGCAGCGCCGTAGACACCATATATTTT.